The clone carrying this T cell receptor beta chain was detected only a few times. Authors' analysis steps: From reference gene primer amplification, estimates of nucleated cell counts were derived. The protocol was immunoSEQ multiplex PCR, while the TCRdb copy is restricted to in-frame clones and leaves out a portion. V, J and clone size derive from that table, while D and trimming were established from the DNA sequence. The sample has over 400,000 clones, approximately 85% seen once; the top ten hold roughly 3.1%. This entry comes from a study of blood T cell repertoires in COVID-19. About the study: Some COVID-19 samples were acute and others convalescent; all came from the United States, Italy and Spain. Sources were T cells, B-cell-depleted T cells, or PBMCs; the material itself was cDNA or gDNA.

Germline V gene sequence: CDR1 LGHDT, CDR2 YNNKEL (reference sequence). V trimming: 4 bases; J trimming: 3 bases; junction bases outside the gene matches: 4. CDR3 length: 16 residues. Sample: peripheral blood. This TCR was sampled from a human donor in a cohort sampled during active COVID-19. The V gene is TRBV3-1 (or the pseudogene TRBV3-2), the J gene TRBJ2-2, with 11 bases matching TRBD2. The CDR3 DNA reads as TGTGCCAGCAGCCCCCCGGGACTAGCGGACACCGGGGAGCTGTTTTTT. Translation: CASSPPGLADTGELFF.